Listed below are T cell receptor beta chains from one sample, sequenced in a study of T cell repertoires in cytomegalovirus infection. Their recognized antigens are unknown. TCRdb ran MiXCR on the reads and lists one entry per CDR3 protein. This table has around 430,000 distinct CDR3 sequences, approximately 46% appearing once. The material sequenced was cultured PBMCs, taken from culture after CMV antigen stimulation. The origin of the receptors is a human donor in good health (CMV status not recorded). Some clones in this sample may be carry-over from other donors' samples. Each CDR3 is given with its conserved first and last residue. A D gene is named only where the DNA matches it firmly. Clone size is stated in some rows and not others, as once, few, many or a class when expanded.

. TRBD1 TRBJ2-5 TRBV5-1 TGCGCCAGCAGCTTTACAGGGGGTTGGGGAGAGACCCAGTACTTC CASSFTGGWGETQYF
once . TRBJ1-1 TRBV4-1 TGCGCCAGCAGCCAGGTAGGACTTGGAGCTTTCTTT CASSQVGLGAFF
. . TRBJ1-1 TRBV6-8 TGTGCCAGCAAGATCGGAAATATCGGGCCTGAAGCTTTCTTT CASKIGNIGPEAFF
. TRBD1 TRBJ1-6 TRBV9 TGTGCCAGCAGCGAGCCCCGGGACAGGGAATCCCCGAGCTCCTATAATTCACCCCTCCACTTT CASSEPRDRESPSSYNSPLHF
. TRBD2 TRBJ2-1 TRBV7-8 TGTGCCAGCAGCTTAGTGGTGGGACTAGGGGCCAATGAGCAGTTCTTC CASSLVVGLGANEQFF
. TRBD2 TRBJ2-7 TRBV5-1 TGCGCCAGCAGCTTGGGCGGGAGAGATGGGCAGTACTTC CASSLGGRDGQYF
. . TRBJ1-5 TRBV12-3/TRBV12-4 TGTGCCAGCAGGATTAGCAATCAGCCCCAGCATTTT CASRISNQPQHF
. . TRBJ2-3 TRBV28 TGTGCCAGCACAGGTGCGAGGGCCCACGGGACGCAGTATTTT CASTGARAHGTQYF
. . TRBJ2-1 TRBV5-6 TGTGCCAGCAGCTTGATAAGCGCCTACAATGAGCAGTTCTTC CASSLISAYNEQFF
. TRBD1 TRBJ1-5 TRBV18 TGTGCCAGCTCACCGACAGGGGTCGTCAATCAGCCCCAGCATTTT CASSPTGVVNQPQHF
few . TRBJ2-5 TRBV7-8 TGTGCCAGCAGTCCTTTGGAGGAGACCCAGTACTTC CASSPLEETQYF
. TRBD1 TRBJ1-2 TRBV4-1 TGCGCCAGCAGCCGGCCGGGACAGAACTATGGCTACACCTTC CASSRPGQNYGYTF
. . TRBJ1-1 TRBV3-1 TGTGCCAGCAGCCAAGACAATGAGGGAAGGTGGAACACTGAAGCTTTCTTT CASSQDNEGRWNTEAFF
. . TRBJ1-5 TRBV27 TGTGCCAGCAGCCGAACCCCGAGCAATCAGCCCCAGCATTTT CASSRTPSNQPQHF
. . TRBJ2-5 TRBV5-1 TGCGCCAGCAGCGAGGGGTCATCCCAGACCCAGTACTTC CASSEGSSQTQYF
. . TRBJ1-2 TRBV3-1 TGTGCCAGCAGCCAAGTCAAGAGTAACTATGGCTACACCTTC CASSQVKSNYGYTF
. . TRBJ2-3 TRBV6-2/TRBV6-3 TGTGCCAGCAGTTACGGGGTGGGTCCAGATACGCAGTATTTT CASSYGVGPDTQYF